Listed below are T cell receptor beta chains from one sample, sequenced in a study of T cell responses to AZD1222 COVID-19 vaccine. TCRdb's table, derived via immunoSEQ multiplex PCR, lists solely in-frame clones and lacks some. The sample has some 140,000 clones, 70% to 90% seen once; the top ten hold 1.5% to 2%. Here the sequenced sample was peripheral blood, taken on day 0 of AZD1222 vaccination. Receptors originate from an adult in good health. Both conserved end residues are trimmed from each CDR3. Each record gives: J gene, V gene, clone size, CDR3 length, CDR3 protein. Size values are once, few and many counts, or a class for expanded clones, and some rows have none.

J: TRBJ1-6; V: TRBV6-5; size: .; length: 12; CDR3: ASSSGQLSSPLH
J: TRBJ2-3; V: TRBV19; size: .; length: 13; CDR3: ASSLGEGPTDTQY
J: TRBJ1-1; V: TRBV7-8; size: .; length: 11; CDR3: ASGETLNTEAF
J: TRBJ1-3; V: TRBV7-6; size: .; length: 13; CDR3: ASSLNEGTGNTIY
J: TRBJ1-3; V: TRBV5-6; size: .; length: 14; CDR3: ASSLLQGAKGNTIY
J: TRBJ1-2; V: TRBV6-5; size: .; length: 13; CDR3: ASSSTEVRNYGYT
J: TRBJ1-1; V: TRBV6-5; size: .; length: 13; CDR3: ASSYSVFGTGFAF
J: TRBJ2-2; V: TRBV6-5; size: .; length: 13; CDR3: ASRKQGAGTGELF
J: TRBJ1-4; V: TRBV29-1; size: .; length: 12; CDR3: SVERDRENEKLF
J: TRBJ1-6; V: TRBV15; size: .; length: 10; CDR3: ATSSDRSPLH
J: TRBJ1-1; V: TRBV10-3; size: .; length: 13; CDR3: AISGTGTTLYEAF
J: TRBJ2-5; V: TRBV7-3; size: .; length: 12; CDR3: ASAGGGGLETQY
J: TRBJ1-2; V: TRBV27; size: .; length: 12; CDR3: ASRPRGGGDGYT
J: TRBJ1-6; V: TRBV10-3; size: .; length: 13; CDR3: AISGSTGRFSPLH
J: TRBJ2-5; V: TRBV25-1; size: .; length: 16; CDR3: ASRAGSSPSGRGETQY
J: TRBJ1-1; V: TRBV3-1/TRBV3-2; size: .; length: 12; CDR3: ASRDGGRNTEAF
J: TRBJ2-7; V: TRBV19; size: .; length: 13; CDR3: ASSSAGTDYYEQY
J: TRBJ2-3; V: TRBV5-1; size: .; length: 14; CDR3: ASSSEGASRTDTQY
J: TRBJ1-5; V: TRBV28; size: .; length: 13; CDR3: ASTRGGGGNQPQH
J: TRBJ2-5; V: TRBV11-2; size: .; length: 12; CDR3: ASSLVPRQETQY
J: TRBJ1-1; V: TRBV4-2; size: .; length: 12; CDR3: ASSHGQENTEAF
J: TRBJ1-1; V: TRBV5-4; size: .; length: 11; CDR3: ASSRDRGIEAF
J: TRBJ1-5; V: TRBV24-1; size: .; length: 11; CDR3: ATSEGSNQPQH
J: TRBJ2-7; V: TRBV6-1; size: .; length: 12; CDR3: ASSEYSGGGEQY
J: TRBJ1-3; V: TRBV27; size: .; length: 11; CDR3: ASSFRSGNTIY
J: TRBJ2-7; V: TRBV6-2/TRBV6-3; size: .; length: 13; CDR3: ASSFTGTGELREY
J: TRBJ2-3; V: TRBV24-1; size: .; length: 11; CDR3: ATSQRGTDTQY
J: TRBJ1-5; V: TRBV2; size: .; length: 13; CDR3: ASSEARVFRQPQH
J: TRBJ1-2; V: TRBV6-6; size: once; length: 11; CDR3: ASSRGPSYGYT
J: TRBJ1-2; V: TRBV3-1/TRBV3-2; size: .; length: 12; CDR3: ASSPPGTNYGYT
J: TRBJ1-1; V: TRBV5-1; size: .; length: 12; CDR3: ASSLDRALTEAF
J: TRBJ2-7; V: TRBV12-3/TRBV12-4; size: .; length: 10; CDR3: ASSWTGSEQY
J: TRBJ2-5; V: TRBV5-1; size: .; length: 13; CDR3: ASSIGLQLSETQY
J: TRBJ2-5; V: TRBV9; size: .; length: 14; CDR3: ASSVGVAGGRETQY
J: TRBJ1-4; V: TRBV30; size: .; length: 12; CDR3: AWSVGRWNEKLF
J: TRBJ2-1; V: TRBV7-3; size: .; length: 13; CDR3: ASAKTGGSYNEQF
J: TRBJ2-2; V: TRBV27; size: .; length: 12; CDR3: ASSEREYTGELF
J: TRBJ1-2; V: TRBV12-3/TRBV12-4; size: .; length: 11; CDR3: ASCMDRGGGYT
J: TRBJ1-1; V: TRBV5-5; size: .; length: 12; CDR3: ASSVDIRGTEAF
J: TRBJ1-1; V: TRBV27; size: .; length: 13; CDR3: ASTARGQGFTEAF
J: TRBJ1-1; V: TRBV12-5; size: .; length: 11; CDR3: ASGLGQATEAF
J: TRBJ2-3; V: TRBV4-3; size: .; length: 15; CDR3: ASSQDPGRAVKDTQY
J: TRBJ1-1; V: TRBV6-5; size: .; length: 13; CDR3: ASSPGVTGNTEAF
J: TRBJ2-2; V: TRBV6-5; size: .; length: 10; CDR3: ASSRQGGELF
J: TRBJ1-5; V: TRBV9; size: .; length: 13; CDR3: ASSVGPGSNQPQH
J: TRBJ1-1; V: TRBV5-1; size: .; length: 11; CDR3: ASSRILNTEAF
J: TRBJ2-7; V: TRBV25-1; size: .; length: 16; CDR3: ASSELGTAAPSGNEQY
J: TRBJ1-2; V: TRBV7-8; size: once; length: 12; CDR3: ASSPGQTNYGYT
J: TRBJ1-5; V: TRBV4-3; size: .; length: 13; CDR3: ASSQGIQGDQPQH
J: TRBJ2-2; V: TRBV24-1; size: large; length: 14; CDR3: ATSDSHKGTTGELF
J: TRBJ2-5; V: TRBV7-2; size: .; length: 13; CDR3: ASSLSGAGGETQY
J: TRBJ1-1; V: TRBV6-4; size: few; length: 13; CDR3: ASSPRLEQLTEAF
J: TRBJ2-5; V: TRBV20-1; size: .; length: 9; CDR3: SARTGETQY
J: TRBJ2-5; V: TRBV5-1; size: .; length: 12; CDR3: ASSLGLARETQY
J: TRBJ1-5; V: TRBV27; size: .; length: 12; CDR3: ASSPSYSNQPQH